This entry lists 9 T cell receptor beta chains sequenced from one sample in a study of blood T cell repertoires in COVID-19. Data came from immunoSEQ multiplex PCR; TCRdb stores just in-frame clones and leaves some out. The repertoire consists of about 300,000 clones, with 87% occurring once and the leading ten covering approximately 5%. Sample: PBMCs or T cells enriched from blood (not recorded which). These receptors came from a woman aged 25-40 years who had recovered from COVID-19.

This clone was recorded a few times. This sequence joins TRBV20-1 and TRBJ1-4; TRBD1 matches at 7 bases. The CDR3 loop spans 11 amino acids. Germline-derived CDR1 and CDR2 are DFQATT and SNEGSKA (reference sequence). The V gene end was trimmed by 3 bases and the J gene end by 13 bases; junction bases not matched to a gene: 5. CDR3 in amino acids: CSASQGGGLFF. The DNA of the CDR3 is TGCAGTGCTAGTCAGGGGGGTGGACTGTTTTTT.

The sample holds many counts of this clone. This sequence joins TRBV4-1 and TRBJ1-1; no clear D gene. Germline CDR1 MGHRA, CDR2 YSYEKL. The CDR3 runs to 14 residues. The germline V and J ends were trimmed by 3 bases and 1 base, with 9 bases remaining between them. In nucleotides, the CDR3 is TGCGCCAGCAGCCAGAATACCGGGAACACTGAAGCTTTCTTT. Residues: CASSQNTGNTEAFF.

The rearrangement uses TRBV6-1 and TRBJ1-1; D possibly corresponds to TRBD1 (5 bases). CDR1 and CDR2 from the germline V gene are MNHNS and SASEGT. The CDR3 has 14 amino acids. V lost 3 bases and J lost 5, with 13 bases in between. CDR3 coding DNA: TGTGCCAGCAGTGAGGTCGGGGGGGGGACTGAAGCTTTCTTT. Protein: CASSEVGGGTEAFF.

V is TRBV5-6 and J is TRBJ1-6, with D tentatively TRBD1 (5 bases). The CDR3 runs 15 residues. V lost 4 bases to trimming and J lost 8 bases, with 16 bases between them. Per germline, CDR1 SGHDT and CDR2 YYEEEE. The CDR3 loop is CASSKGREPDSPLHF. Written as DNA, the CDR3 is TGTGCCAGCAGCAAGGGGAGGGAGCCGGATTCACCCCTCCACTTT.

This sequence joins TRBV29-1 and TRBJ2-7; no clear D gene. The CDR3 is made up of 15 amino acids. Deletions cut 1 base from V and 1 base from J, with 14 bases between. Germline CDR1 SQVTM, CDR2 ANQGSEA. The CDR3 here is CSVEAGHTGSYEQYF. The CDR3, as DNA: TGCAGCGTTGAAGCTGGGCACACTGGGTCCTACGAGCAGTACTTC.

The V call is TRBV27, the J call TRBJ1-5; D not resolved. V was clipped by 0 bases and J by 3 bases, with 12 bases between them. In germline, CDR1 is MNHEY, CDR2 SMNVEV (reference sequence). This CDR3 has 16 amino acids. The DNA for the CDR3 is TGTGCCAGCAGTTTATCGGTAACTCCTAACAATCAGCCCCAGCATTTT. It codes for CASSLSVTPNNQPQHF.

The CDR3 loop reads CASSIDPRGNYNSPLHF. The CDR3, as DNA: TGTGCCAGTAGTATAGATCCGAGAGGGAACTATAATTCACCCCTCCACTTT. The J gene is TRBJ1-6, the V gene TRBV19; D call uncertain. Trimming took off 0 bases at V and 3 bases at J, with 12 bases between the two ends. The CDR3 length is 17 residues. Germline CDR1 LNHDA, CDR2 SQIVND (reference sequence).

J is TRBJ2-7 and V is TRBV9, with 7 bases lining up with TRBD1. The CDR3 loop spans 13 amino acids. Germline CDR1 reads SGDLS; CDR2 reads YYNGEE. V shed 0 bases, J shed 3 bases, and the junction held 0 bases outside the gene matches. The CDR3 here is CASSVGDSYEQYF. The CDR3, as DNA: TGTGCCAGCAGCGTAGGGGACAGCTACGAGCAGTACTTC.

The CDR3 region is CASSLSGGAGETQYF. The CDR3 DNA reads TGTGCCAGCAGTTTAAGCGGGGGGGCCGGGGAGACCCAGTACTTC. This chain connects TRBV27 to TRBJ2-5, with 10 bases matching TRBD2. Germline V gene sequence: CDR1 MNHEY, CDR2 SMNVEV (reference sequence). V dropped 2 bases and J dropped 5; count of bases not matched to a gene: 5. CDR3 length: 15 amino acids.